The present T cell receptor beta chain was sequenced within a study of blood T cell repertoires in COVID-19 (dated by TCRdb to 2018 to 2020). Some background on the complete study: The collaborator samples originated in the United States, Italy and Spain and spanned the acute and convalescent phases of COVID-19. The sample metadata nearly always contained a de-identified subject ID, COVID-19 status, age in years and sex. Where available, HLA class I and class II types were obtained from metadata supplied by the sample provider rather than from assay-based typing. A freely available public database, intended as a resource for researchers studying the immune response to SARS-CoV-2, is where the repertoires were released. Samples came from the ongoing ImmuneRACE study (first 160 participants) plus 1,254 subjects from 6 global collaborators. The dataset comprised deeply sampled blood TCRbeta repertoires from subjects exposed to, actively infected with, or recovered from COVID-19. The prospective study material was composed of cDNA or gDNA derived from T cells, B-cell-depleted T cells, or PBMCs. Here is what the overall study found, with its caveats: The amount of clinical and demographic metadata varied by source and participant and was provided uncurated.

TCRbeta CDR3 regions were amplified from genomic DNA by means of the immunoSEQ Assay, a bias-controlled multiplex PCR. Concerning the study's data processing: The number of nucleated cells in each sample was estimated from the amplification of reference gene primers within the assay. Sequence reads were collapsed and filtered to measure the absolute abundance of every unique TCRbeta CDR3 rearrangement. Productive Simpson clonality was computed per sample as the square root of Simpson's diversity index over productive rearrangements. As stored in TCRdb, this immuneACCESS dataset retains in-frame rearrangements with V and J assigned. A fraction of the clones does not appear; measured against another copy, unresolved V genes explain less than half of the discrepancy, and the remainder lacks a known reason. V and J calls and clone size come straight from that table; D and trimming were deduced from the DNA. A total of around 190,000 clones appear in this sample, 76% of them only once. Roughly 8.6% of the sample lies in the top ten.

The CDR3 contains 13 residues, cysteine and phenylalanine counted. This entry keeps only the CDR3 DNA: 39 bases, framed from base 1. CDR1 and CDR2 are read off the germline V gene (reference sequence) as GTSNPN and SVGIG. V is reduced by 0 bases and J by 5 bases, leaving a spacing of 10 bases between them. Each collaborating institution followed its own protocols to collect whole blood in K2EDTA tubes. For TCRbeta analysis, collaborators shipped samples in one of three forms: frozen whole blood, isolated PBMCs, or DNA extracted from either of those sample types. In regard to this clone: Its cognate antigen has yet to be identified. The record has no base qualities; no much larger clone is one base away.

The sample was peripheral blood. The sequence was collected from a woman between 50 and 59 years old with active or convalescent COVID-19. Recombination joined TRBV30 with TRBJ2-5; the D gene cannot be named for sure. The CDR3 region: CAWSVQTLETQYF. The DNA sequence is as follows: TGTGCCTGGAGTGTACAGACACTGGAGACCCAGTACTTC.